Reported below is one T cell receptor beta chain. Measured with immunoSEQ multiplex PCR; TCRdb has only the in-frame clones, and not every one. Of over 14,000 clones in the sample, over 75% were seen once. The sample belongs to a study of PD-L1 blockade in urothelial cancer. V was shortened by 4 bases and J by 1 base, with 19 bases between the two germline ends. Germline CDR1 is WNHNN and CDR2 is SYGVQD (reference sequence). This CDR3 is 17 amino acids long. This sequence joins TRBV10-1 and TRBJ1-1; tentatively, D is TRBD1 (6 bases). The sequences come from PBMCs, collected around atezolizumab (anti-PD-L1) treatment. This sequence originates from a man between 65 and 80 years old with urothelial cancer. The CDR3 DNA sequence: TGCGCCAGCAGTGGGACTCTGGGGGACATACCGAACACTGAAGCTTTCTTT. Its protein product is CASSGTLGDIPNTEAFF.